This T cell receptor beta chain was obtained from a study of naive and memory T cell subsets. CD8 T cells were positively selected from what remained after CD4 positive selection. An equimolar mix of two oligonucleotides served as the beta constant-region primer for TRBC1 and TRBC2. Ligated cDNA was amplified by four rounds of PCR with nested alpha and beta constant-region primers and SP2. TCRdb ran MiXCR on the UMI-ligation and nested PCR reads and lists one entry per CDR3 protein. Of some 83,000 distinct CDR3 sequences listed, approximately 9.2% are singletons. What was sequenced was naive CD8+ T cells from blood. This sequence was found in a human donor in good health.

This CDR3 is CASSLAPWGEGKDTQYF. CDR3 DNA sequence: TGTGCCAGCAGCTTAGCCCCGTGGGGGGAGGGCAAAGATACGCAGTATTTT. The chain couples TRBV7-8 to TRBJ2-3, with 7 positions matching TRBD2. The length of the CDR3 is 17 residues. The germline CDR1 and CDR2 sequences are SGHVS and FQNEAQ. With 0 bases clipped from V and 5 bases from J, the junction kept 11 bases outside the gene matches. The full variable domain, with the rest looked up from reference TRBV7-8 and TRBJ2-3, is GAGVSQSPRYKVAKRGQDVALRCDPISGHVSLFWYQQALGQGPEFLTYFQNEAQLDKSGLPSDRFFAERPEGSVSTLKIQRTQQEDSAVYLCASSLAPWGEGKDTQYFGPGTRLTVL.